A selection of T cell receptor beta chains follows, all from one sample in a study of T cell changes during pregnancy in multiple sclerosis. Profiled with immunoSEQ multiplex PCR; TCRdb holds only in-frame clones, not every one. There are about 77,000 clones in the sample; just over 90% occur only once, and 2% to 3% lies in the top ten. The input for sequencing was peripheral blood, taken after pregnancy. The receptors come from a female donor in good health, enrolled as a control in a pregnancy study. CDR3s include the opening cysteine and the closing phenylalanine or tryptophan.

J	V	CDR3
TRBJ2-2	TRBV10-1	CASRPGQNTGELFF
TRBJ2-6	TRBV19	CASSFYSGANVLTF
TRBJ2-7	TRBV19	CATRTSGSKIGEQYF
TRBJ2-3	TRBV19	CASRDVGQGGSADTQYF
TRBJ2-1	TRBV7-3	CASSLTGLAWDEQFF
TRBJ2-2	TRBV7-3	CASRAGDYTGELFF
TRBJ2-7	TRBV7-2	CASSLVGGISYEQYF
TRBJ2-3	TRBV6-4	CASSEGREVTDTQYF
TRBJ2-7	TRBV28	CASSSLSGRAPYEQYF
TRBJ1-2	TRBV2	CASRAGGSYGYTF
TRBJ1-2	TRBV19	CASSMGQVVGYTF
TRBJ2-7	TRBV7-9	CASSSYGQGAREQYF
TRBJ2-7	TRBV11-2	CASSLADRYYEQYF
TRBJ1-5	TRBV7-9	CASSLGTGTHQPQHF
TRBJ2-1	TRBV11-3	CASSSGASGNNEQFF
TRBJ2-3	TRBV11-3	CASSLEQGDTQYF
TRBJ2-7	TRBV4-1	CASSQAAVAKNYEQYF
TRBJ2-7	TRBV7-9	CASSRIPGLPHEQYF
TRBJ2-1	TRBV18	CASSQWTGSFTFNEQFF
TRBJ2-5	TRBV23-1	CASSQIGGTQYF
TRBJ2-1	TRBV2	CASRRGTEQFF
TRBJ2-5	TRBV9	CASSPSGGYQETQYF
TRBJ2-3	TRBV29-1	CSATSGGARDTQYF
TRBJ2-3	TRBV7-3	CASSLIGQLTDTQYF
TRBJ2-1	TRBV14	CASSQDSGSSYNEQFF
TRBJ2-5	TRBV5-1	CASSPGTGVTAETQYF
TRBJ2-7	TRBV28	CASSFPLKSGSIEQYF
TRBJ2-7	TRBV6-5	CASSYSRGGGYEQYF
TRBJ2-5	TRBV28	CASSITGSRRETQYF
TRBJ1-1	TRBV5-1	CASSLSGGGTEAFF
TRBJ2-3	TRBV7-8	CASAPDSTDTQYF
TRBJ1-1	TRBV7-9	CATLGQPGTEAFF